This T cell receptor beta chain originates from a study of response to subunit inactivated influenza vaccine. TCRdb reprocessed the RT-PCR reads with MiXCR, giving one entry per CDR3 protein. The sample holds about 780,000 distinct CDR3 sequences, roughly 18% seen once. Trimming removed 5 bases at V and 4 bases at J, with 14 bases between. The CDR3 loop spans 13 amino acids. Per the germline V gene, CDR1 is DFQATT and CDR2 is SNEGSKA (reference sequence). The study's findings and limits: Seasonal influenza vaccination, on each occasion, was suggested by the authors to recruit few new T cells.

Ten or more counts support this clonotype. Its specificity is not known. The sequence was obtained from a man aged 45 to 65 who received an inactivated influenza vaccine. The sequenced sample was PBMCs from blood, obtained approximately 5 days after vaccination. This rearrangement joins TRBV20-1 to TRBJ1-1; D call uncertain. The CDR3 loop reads CSAPPWTGTEAFF. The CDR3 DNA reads TGCAGTGCTCCCCCCTGGACGGGCACTGAAGCTTTCTTT.